Given below is one TCR beta chain in context. Germline values: CDR1 SGHVS, CDR2 FQNEAQ. There are 15 residues in the CDR3. V was pared by 7 bases and J by 8 bases, with 8 bases of the junction left unmatched. This sample is drawn from a study of human T cells and chemical hapten exposure. The time point: patch test 1, 2 weeks after DPC sensitization. The sample's treatment: therapeutic diphenylcyclopropenone sensitization with weekly scalp DPC. TCRdb reprocessed the RACE reads via MiXCR and lists one record per CDR3 protein. The sample contains about 120,000 distinct CDR3 sequences, 12% to 15% of which appear only once.

This specimen consisted of whole blood, obtained in connection with sensitization to the hapten diphenylcyclopropenone (DPC). The chain combines TRBV7-8 with TRBJ2-2; 12 positions match TRBD2. The receptor's source is a man aged 18 to 29 with alopecia areata. Some clones in this sample may be carry-over from other donors' samples. The CDR3 sequence: CASIWTSGVSGELFF. The CDR3 bases are TGTGCCAGCATCTGGACTAGCGGGGTGTCGGGGGAGCTGTTTTTT.